This T cell receptor beta chain was sequenced for a study of CD8 T cells in ankylosing spondylitis. One entry per CDR3 protein results from TCRdb running MiXCR on the 5' RACE reads. The profile covers about 400,000 distinct CDR3 sequences, with more than 20% appearing a single time and about an eighth taken by the ten largest. Notes on the study in general: Seemingly distinctive of ankylosing spondylitis blood was a TCR beta motif formed by eight highly homologous variants. Certain motif variants had earlier appeared in reactive arthritis synovial fluid and blood. Clones linked to disease were reported to show significant enrichment in matched ankylosing spondylitis synovial fluid.

This clonotype was seen more than once but under ten times. As yet, its antigen is unknown. The CDR3 contains 15 residues. Trimming took 1 base from V and 5 from J; bases not matched to a gene: 5. CDR1 and CDR2 (germline): SGHKS, YYEKEE (reference sequence). This sequence joins TRBV5-5 and TRBJ2-2; 7 nucleotides match TRBD1. Sequencing was done on a sample of blood, either unsorted or a sorted T cell fraction (not recorded which). This TCR was recovered from a male donor with ankylosing spondylitis or in good health (not recorded which). CDR3 sequence reads: CASSLWTGGTGELFF. The CDR3 bases are TGTGCCAGCAGCTTGTGGACAGGTGGAACCGGGGAGCTGTTTTTT.